Below are 4 T cell receptor beta chains sequenced from a single sample in a study of blood T cell repertoires in COVID-19. The repertoire was sequenced with immunoSEQ multiplex PCR; TCRdb's copy has only in-frame clones and lacks some. Of just under 250,000 clones in the sample, about 89% were seen once. Sequencing was carried out using PBMCs or T cells enriched from blood (not recorded which). These receptors all stem from a woman aged 30 to 39 who had recovered from COVID-19.

The CDR3 loop is CASSSGTSSWRDTQYF. In DNA form, the CDR3 reads TGTGCCAGCAGCTCCGGTACTAGCTCTTGGAGGGATACGCAGTATTTT. J is TRBJ2-3 and V is TRBV7-9; maybe TRBD2 (6 bases). The CDR3 has 16 residues. The germline V gene has CDR1 SEHNR and CDR2 FQNEAQ (reference sequence). Trimming took off 4 bases at V and 6 bases at J, with 20 bases between the two ends.

This chain connects TRBV4-1 to TRBJ2-7; TRBD2 might be the D (6 bases). In germline, CDR1 is MGHRA, CDR2 YSYEKL. V gave up 6 bases and J gave up 4 bases, with 19 bases separating them. This CDR3 spans 15 amino acids. The CDR3 here is CASRTRGSSEYEQYF. The CDR3, as DNA: TGCGCCAGCAGAACGCGTGGGTCTAGCGAGTACGAGCAGTACTTC.

The gene calls are TRBV18 and TRBJ1-1; D unclear. Germline V lookup: CDR1 KGHSH, CDR2 LQKENI. Trimming removed 3 bases at V and 0 bases at J, with 5 bases between. The length of the CDR3 is 13 residues. This chain's CDR3 is CASSPDLNTEAFF. The CDR3, as DNA: TGTGCCAGCTCACCGGACTTGAACACTGAAGCTTTCTTT.

The gene calls are TRBV7-3 and TRBJ2-7; D uncertain. V lost 5 bases and J lost 2, with 13 bases in between. This CDR3 comprises 14 residues. Germline V gives CDR1 SGHTA, CDR2 FQGTGA. In DNA form, the CDR3 reads TGTGCCAGCAGCCTCACGGGTGGCACCTACGAGCAGTACTTC. This codes for CASSLTGGTYEQYF. Full variable domain (missing parts from reference TRBV7-3 and TRBJ2-7): GAGVSQTPSNKVTEKGKYVELRCDPISGHTALYWYRQSLGQGPEFLIYFQGTGAADDSGLPNDRFFAVRPEGSVSTLKIQRTERGDSAVYLCASSLTGGTYEQYFGPGTRLTVT.